These T cell receptor beta chains were read from a single sample in a study of blood T cell repertoires in COVID-19. The assay was immunoSEQ multiplex PCR, and TCRdb's table has in-frame clones only and misses some. The top ten clones hold 1.5% to 2% of a sample with about 360,000 clones, approximately 87% of them seen once. Sequencing input: PBMCs or T cells enriched from blood (not recorded which). All receptors come from a man aged 35 to 55 in a cohort exposed to, infected with or recovered from COVID-19 (not recorded which). CDR3s leave out the opening cysteine and the closing phenylalanine or tryptophan. The order of the fields is J gene, V gene, CDR3 protein.

j_gene: TRBJ2-3; v_gene: TRBV5-1; CDR3aa: ASIVGGTGPDTQY
j_gene: TRBJ2-7; v_gene: TRBV19; CDR3aa: ATSDRTYEQY
j_gene: TRBJ2-7; v_gene: TRBV6-5; CDR3aa: ASWEGPVSSYEQY
j_gene: TRBJ2-1; v_gene: TRBV7-2; CDR3aa: ASSLGIGRDLNNEQF
j_gene: TRBJ1-6; v_gene: TRBV28; CDR3aa: ASSTYGDTLH
j_gene: TRBJ1-5; v_gene: TRBV2; CDR3aa: ASSVNRDSFGNQPQH
j_gene: TRBJ1-5; v_gene: TRBV10-3; CDR3aa: AISGTGRGQPQH
j_gene: TRBJ2-7; v_gene: TRBV2; CDR3aa: ASELAYEQY
j_gene: TRBJ2-3; v_gene: TRBV4-2; CDR3aa: ASSQDSGRVTDTQY
j_gene: TRBJ2-3; v_gene: TRBV5-1; CDR3aa: ASTGASGVTDTQY
j_gene: TRBJ2-4; v_gene: TRBV5-1; CDR3aa: ASSLASGAGGATAKNIQY
j_gene: TRBJ2-1; v_gene: TRBV9; CDR3aa: ASSVALGLAGGSEQF
j_gene: TRBJ1-2; v_gene: TRBV9; CDR3aa: ASSQSRGSYGYT
j_gene: TRBJ2-7; v_gene: TRBV27; CDR3aa: ASRRTGLSSYEQY
j_gene: TRBJ1-2; v_gene: TRBV6-5; CDR3aa: ASSYRGQGAGGYT
j_gene: TRBJ1-6; v_gene: TRBV30; CDR3aa: AWMRDPYNSPLH
j_gene: TRBJ1-5; v_gene: TRBV6-5; CDR3aa: ATSESGGVDQPQH
j_gene: TRBJ2-1; v_gene: TRBV13; CDR3aa: ASSLASVSSYNEQF
j_gene: TRBJ2-7; v_gene: TRBV29-1; CDR3aa: SVVSSGGRYEQY
j_gene: TRBJ1-5; v_gene: TRBV18; CDR3aa: ASSNGGLGNQPQH
j_gene: TRBJ1-1; v_gene: TRBV2; CDR3aa: ASSEGGPRGATEAF
j_gene: TRBJ2-7; v_gene: TRBV7-3; CDR3aa: ASSFGDSYEQY
j_gene: TRBJ2-3; v_gene: TRBV5-1; CDR3aa: ASSPIREATDTQY
j_gene: TRBJ1-4; v_gene: TRBV2; CDR3aa: ASSVPIRDSLRTNEKLF
j_gene: TRBJ2-1; v_gene: TRBV19; CDR3aa: ASSIEATSASGGLYNEQF
j_gene: TRBJ1-1; v_gene: TRBV29-1; CDR3aa: SGGKEGGKNTEAF
j_gene: TRBJ2-7; v_gene: TRBV6-5; CDR3aa: ASSSTAVNYEQY
j_gene: TRBJ1-2; v_gene: TRBV28; CDR3aa: ASSGEGQGARGYT
j_gene: TRBJ1-1; v_gene: TRBV3-1/TRBV3-2; CDR3aa: ASKPLDTGVSEAF
j_gene: TRBJ1-6; v_gene: TRBV6-4; CDR3aa: ASSDRGRGHSPLH
j_gene: TRBJ1-1; v_gene: TRBV14; CDR3aa: ASSQGQGQSWGTEAF
j_gene: TRBJ2-4; v_gene: TRBV28; CDR3aa: ASSLSNRLLAKNIQY
j_gene: TRBJ2-7; v_gene: TRBV6-5; CDR3aa: ASRPPSGNAYEQY
j_gene: TRBJ2-5; v_gene: TRBV2; CDR3aa: ASSGFRQETQY
j_gene: TRBJ2-7; v_gene: TRBV28; CDR3aa: ASSGPVGQGYEQY
j_gene: TRBJ1-1; v_gene: TRBV24-1; CDR3aa: ATSDFAGTEAF
j_gene: TRBJ1-1; v_gene: TRBV6-4; CDR3aa: ASSAQGNTEAF
j_gene: TRBJ2-7; v_gene: TRBV3-1/TRBV3-2; CDR3aa: ASSHDITYEQY
j_gene: TRBJ1-6; v_gene: TRBV3-1/TRBV3-2; CDR3aa: ASSQGPNSPLH
j_gene: TRBJ2-6; v_gene: TRBV15; CDR3aa: ATSRINAGSGANVLT
j_gene: TRBJ2-7; v_gene: TRBV7-9; CDR3aa: ASSEQGEGGEQY
j_gene: TRBJ2-7; v_gene: TRBV27; CDR3aa: ASSSTSAYEQY
j_gene: TRBJ2-3; v_gene: TRBV7-8; CDR3aa: ASSLRQGTDTQY
j_gene: TRBJ2-1; v_gene: TRBV11-3; CDR3aa: ASSLDFSGSSYNEQF
j_gene: TRBJ2-2; v_gene: TRBV6-5; CDR3aa: ASSYPPSGGTGELF
j_gene: TRBJ2-1; v_gene: TRBV7-3; CDR3aa: ASSLTSGRAGDEQF
j_gene: TRBJ2-7; v_gene: TRBV6-5; CDR3aa: ASTRSGRSYEQY
j_gene: TRBJ2-7; v_gene: TRBV4-2; CDR3aa: ASSRPRVGLEIGEQY
j_gene: TRBJ2-7; v_gene: TRBV7-9; CDR3aa: ASSLVSGVQY
j_gene: TRBJ2-7; v_gene: TRBV28; CDR3aa: ASSPTTDSYEQY
j_gene: TRBJ1-5; v_gene: TRBV5-1; CDR3aa: ASSLDRPGGPQH
j_gene: TRBJ1-1; v_gene: TRBV3-1/TRBV3-2; CDR3aa: ASSHETRAEAF
j_gene: TRBJ2-7; v_gene: TRBV28; CDR3aa: ASSPGGRSYEQY
j_gene: TRBJ1-2; v_gene: TRBV30; CDR3aa: AWSGAINYGYT
j_gene: TRBJ2-1; v_gene: TRBV11-2; CDR3aa: ASSSGTLNEQF
j_gene: TRBJ2-7; v_gene: TRBV6-5; CDR3aa: ASSTTQGVYGEQY
j_gene: TRBJ1-2; v_gene: TRBV18; CDR3aa: ASSLTGGRYGYT
j_gene: TRBJ1-5; v_gene: TRBV28; CDR3aa: ASSTVTGGLQPQH
j_gene: TRBJ2-2; v_gene: TRBV9; CDR3aa: ASSVGLAGGIGELF